Presented here are 27 T cell receptor beta chains from one specimen sequenced in a study of blood T cell repertoires in COVID-19. The assay was immunoSEQ multiplex PCR, and TCRdb's table has in-frame clones only and misses some. This sample has 300,000 to 450,000 clones; more than 70% occur once, and the top ten carry over 0.9%. Sequences were obtained from PBMCs or T cells enriched from blood (not recorded which). The receptor set was obtained from a woman aged 25 to 39 who had been exposed to COVID-19.

This clone was recorded once. The chain couples TRBV19 to TRBJ1-2, with 8 nucleotides matching TRBD1. Per the germline V gene, CDR1 is LNHDA and CDR2 is SQIVND (reference sequence). There are 17 residues in the CDR3. V lost 4 bases to trimming and J lost 4 bases; unmatched junction nucleotides: 14. For the CDR3, the DNA is TGTGCCAGTAGTAGAACCGGCGACAGGGGTCGCGGCTATGGCTACACCTTC. Its translation: CASSRTGDRGRGYGYTF.

The chain links TRBV4-1 to TRBJ2-3; TRBD2 aligns across 12 bases. Germline CDR1 reads MGHRA; CDR2 reads YSYEKL. This CDR3 is built from 17 residues. Unmatched junction bases numbered 8, after V lost 4 bases and J lost 3 bases. CDR3 region: CASSLELAGGVTDTQYF. In nucleotides, the CDR3 is TGCGCCAGCAGCCTGGAACTAGCGGGAGGCGTAACAGATACGCAGTATTTT.

This chain joins TRBV7-9 and TRBJ2-7; 7 nucleotides agree with TRBD1. The CDR3 contains 12 residues. CDR1 is SEHNR, CDR2 FQNEAQ, per germline (reference sequence). V lost 5 bases and J lost 5; bases outside the gene matches: 3. CDR3 nucleotide sequence: TGTGCCAGCAGCCACACAGGGGACGAGCAGTACTTC. This gives the protein CASSHTGDEQYF.

The rearrangement joins TRBV19 to TRBJ1-1; the match to TRBD1 covers 8 bases. The CDR3 runs 14 residues. Germline loops: CDR1 LNHDA, CDR2 SQIVND (reference sequence). The trim removed 5 bases at V and 4 bases at J, leaving 6 bases unmatched. In nucleotides, the CDR3 is TGTGCCAGTAGTGTTATGACAGGGGCCACTGAAGCTTTCTTT. This translates into CASSVMTGATEAFF.

The rearrangement links TRBV12-5 to TRBJ1-1, with 7 bases fitting TRBD1. The junction had 13 bases not matched to a gene; V was cut back by 2 bases and J by 7 bases. This CDR3 contains 16 residues. CDR1 and CDR2 (germline): LGHNT, FRNRAP. CDR3 sequence (DNA): TGTGCTAGTGGTTTGAGGACAGGAGTAGCTACAGATGAAGCTTTCTTT. Its translation is CASGLRTGVATDEAFF.

The chain employs TRBV6-6 and TRBJ2-6; 8 bases fit TRBD2. Trimming cost V 5 bases and J 0 bases; bases outside gene matches: 9. Germline values: CDR1 MNHNY, CDR2 SVGAGI (reference sequence). The CDR3 sequence is 18 residues long. CDR3 region: CASSPAGGPSSGANVLTF. CDR3 in DNA: TGTGCCAGCAGTCCCGCGGGGGGCCCTTCCTCTGGGGCCAACGTCCTGACTTTC.

V is TRBV3-1 (or the pseudogene TRBV3-2) and J is TRBJ2-7, with D perhaps TRBD2 (6 bases). The CDR3 is 14 amino acids. The V gene's germline CDR1 is LGHDT and CDR2 YNNKEL (reference sequence). The V end lost 6 bases, the J end lost 7 bases, and 19 bases lay between the germline ends. The CDR3 spells CASSRGGMLWEQYF. The CDR3 DNA follows: TGTGCCAGCAGTCGGGGCGGGATGCTTTGGGAGCAGTACTTC.

The rearrangement uses TRBV28 and TRBJ2-4; TRBD2 matches at 9 bases. V shed 1 base, J shed 0 bases, and the junction held 13 bases outside the gene matches. Germline values: CDR1 MDHEN, CDR2 SYDVKM. The CDR3 length is 20 residues. CDR3 nucleotides: TGTGCCAGCAGTTTATCCACTAGCGGGTGGAATTCCGGAGCCAAAAACATTCAGTACTTC. Its translation: CASSLSTSGWNSGAKNIQYF.

This clone was observed once. CDR3 region: CASSSGGQGIGPLHF. The CDR3 DNA reads TGTGCCAGCAGTTCCGGCGGACAGGGGATAGGACCCCTCCACTTT. The rearrangement joins TRBV28 to TRBJ1-6, with 9 bases matching TRBD1. The CDR3 has 15 amino acids. Germline assignment: CDR1 MDHEN and CDR2 SYDVKM. Unmatched junction bases numbered 10, after V lost 4 bases and J lost 12 bases.

The sample holds one count of this clone. The rearrangement joins TRBV28 to TRBJ1-3; no clear D gene. With 5 bases removed from V and 0 bases from J, the gap between germline ends came to 17 bases. The germline V gene encodes CDR1 MDHEN and CDR2 SYDVKM. This CDR3 is 17 amino acids long. The CDR3 bases are TGTGCCAGCAGTGCCCCGTGGCCAGGTGACTCTGGAAACACCATATATTTT. It yields the protein CASSAPWPGDSGNTIYF.

CDR3 DNA sequence: TGTGCCAGCCGCCCGGGACAGAAGCATCAGCCCCAGCATTTT. The encoded protein is CASRPGQKHQPQHF. The V gene is TRBV19, the J gene TRBJ1-5; the match to TRBD1 covers 7 bases. The CDR3 spans 14 residues. From germline, CDR1 is LNHDA and CDR2 SQIVND (reference sequence). V lost 9 bases, J lost 5 bases, and 10 bases stayed unmatched. The variable domain in full, completed from reference TRBV19 and TRBJ1-5, reads DGGITQSPKYLFRKEGQNVTLSCEQNLNHDAMYWYRQDPGQGLRLIYYSQIVNDFQKGDIAEGYSVSREKKESFPLTVTSAQKNPTAFYLCASRPGQKHQPQHFGDGTRLSIL.

The chain is built from TRBV7-3 and TRBJ2-3; a possible D gene is TRBD2 (6 bases). Germline loops: CDR1 SGHTA, CDR2 FQGTGA. The V end lost 5 bases, the J end lost 2 bases, and 17 bases lay between the germline ends. The CDR3 totals 16 residues. The CDR3 loop is CASSKGAGFNTDTQYF. CDR3 in DNA: TGTGCCAGCAGCAAGGGAGCGGGCTTTAACACAGATACGCAGTATTTT.

The rearrangement joins TRBV7-9 to TRBJ2-2, with 10 nucleotides matching TRBD2. V lost 5 bases and J lost 3; bases outside the gene matches: 3. Germline CDR1 and CDR2: SEHNR and FQNEAQ (reference sequence). The CDR3 is 15 residues long. Here the CDR3 reads CASSPLAGDTGELFF. The CDR3, as DNA: TGTGCCAGCAGCCCTCTAGCGGGGGACACCGGGGAGCTGTTTTTT.

The chain has TRBV7-9 and TRBJ2-7; D possibly corresponds to TRBD2 (6 bases). Germline V CDR1 and CDR2: SEHNR, FQNEAQ (reference sequence). V lost 8 bases to trimming and J lost 6 bases, with 17 bases between them. This CDR3 spans 13 amino acids. CDR3 residues: CASARGSLGEQYF. CDR3 DNA sequence: TGTGCCAGCGCCCGGGGGAGTCTGGGCGAGCAGTACTTC.

This rearrangement joins TRBV5-1 to TRBJ2-1; D possibly corresponds to TRBD1 (5 bases). CDR1 SGHRS and CDR2 YFSETQ come from the germline V gene. V was trimmed by 4 bases and J by 4 bases, leaving 15 bases between them. The CDR3 is made up of 15 amino acids. CDR3 amino acids: CASSDRTTAYNEQFF. DNA of the CDR3: TGCGCCAGCAGCGACCGTACGACAGCGTACAATGAGCAGTTCTTC. Drawing the rest from reference TRBV5-1 and TRBJ2-1, the complete variable domain is KAGVTQTPRYLIKTRGQQVTLSCSPISGHRSVSWYQQTPGQGLQFLFEYFSETQRNKGNFPGRFSGRQFSNSRSEMNVSTLELGDSALYLCASSDRTTAYNEQFFGPGTRLTVL.

The CDR3 loop is CASSTGLANYEQYF. The DNA for the CDR3 is TGTGCCAGCAGTACTGGACTAGCGAACTACGAGCAGTACTTC. The chain employs TRBV27 and TRBJ2-7; 9 bases agree with TRBD2. This CDR3 region has 14 residues. After removal of 5 bases from V and 3 bases from J, the junction contained 5 bases not matched to a gene. The germline V gene has CDR1 MNHEY and CDR2 SMNVEV (reference sequence).

The rearrangement uses TRBV5-4 and TRBJ1-3; D ambiguous. The CDR3 runs 16 residues. The V end lost 4 bases, the J end lost 0 bases, and 14 bases lay between the germline ends. Germline V lookup: CDR1 SGHNT, CDR2 YYREEE (reference sequence). The CDR3 loop reads CASSTGRSSSGNTIYF. CDR3 sequence (DNA): TGTGCCAGCAGCACTGGTAGATCTTCCTCTGGAAACACCATATATTTT.

This clone was detected only a few times. The same CDR3 can be traced to other DNA sequences in this sample. The rearrangement joins TRBV5-1 to TRBJ1-5; perhaps TRBD1 as D (5 bases). CDR1 and CDR2 (germline): SGHRS, YFSETQ. Trimming took 4 bases from V and 2 from J, leaving 10 bases between them. The CDR3 sequence is 14 residues long. CDR3 sequence: CASSPGGGNQPQHF. The CDR3 DNA is TGCGCCAGCAGCCCCGGGGGTGGCAATCAGCCCCAGCATTTT. Full variable domain (outside the CDR3, taken from reference TRBV5-1 and TRBJ1-5): KAGVTQTPRYLIKTRGQQVTLSCSPISGHRSVSWYQQTPGQGLQFLFEYFSETQRNKGNFPGRFSGRQFSNSRSEMNVSTLELGDSALYLCASSPGGGNQPQHFGDGTRLSIL.

The genes are TRBV13 and TRBJ2-1; D call uncertain. Germline V gives CDR1 PRHDT, CDR2 FYEKMQ (reference sequence). Trimming removed 3 bases from V and 3 bases from J, with 3 bases in between. The CDR3 covers 12 residues. CDR3 DNA: TGTGCCAGCAGCTTCAGCTACAATGAGCAGTTCTTC. Residues: CASSFSYNEQFF.

The V and J genes are TRBV28 and TRBJ1-2; TRBD1 matches at 7 bases. J lost 8 bases, V lost 5 bases, and 14 bases had no gene match. The CDR3 has 15 amino acids. The germline gives CDR1 MDHEN, CDR2 SYDVKM. The DNA for the CDR3 is TGTGCCAGCAGTGCACCCGTCCAGGGGGAAGGGGGCTACACCTTC. Residues: CASSAPVQGEGGYTF.

V is TRBV30 and J is TRBJ1-1, with D uncertain. Germline V lookup: CDR1 GTSNPN, CDR2 SVGIG (reference sequence). This CDR3 is built from 13 residues. Trimming took 4 bases from V and 1 from J, leaving 10 bases between them. The CDR3 sequence: CAWTVRGNTEAFF. The CDR3 DNA reads as TGTGCCTGGACCGTCCGGGGGAACACTGAAGCTTTCTTT.

As for this clone: The sample contains more than one DNA sequence encoding this CDR3. The chain has TRBV27 and TRBJ1-5; D is undetermined. The length of the CDR3 is 14 residues. The ends were cut back, 3 bases at V and 2 bases at J, with 8 bases in the middle. Germline V gene data show CDR1 as MNHEY and CDR2 as SMNVEV (reference sequence). CDR3 residues: CASSFSRGNQPQHF. DNA of the CDR3: TGTGCCAGCAGTTTTAGCCGGGGCAATCAGCCCCAGCATTTT.

The V gene is TRBV25-1, the J gene TRBJ2-1, with 7 positions matching TRBD2. With V trimmed by 4 bases and J by 0 bases, 0 bases remained unmatched. CDR3 length: 14 residues. CDR1 and CDR2 from the germline V gene are MGHDK and SYGVNS. DNA of the CDR3: TGTGCCAGCAGTGGCGGGGGCTCCTACAATGAGCAGTTCTTC. Encoded protein: CASSGGGSYNEQFF.

V and J are TRBV28 and TRBJ1-5; D gene unclear. Germline-derived CDR1 and CDR2 are MDHEN and SYDVKM. Between the trimmed V and J ends, which lost 7 bases and 7 bases, there was a span of 11 bases. The CDR3 has 12 residues. The CDR3 sequence: CASTQLHQPQHF. Written as DNA, the CDR3 is TGTGCCAGCACCCAACTTCACCAGCCCCAGCATTTT.

This chain links TRBV3-1 (or the pseudogene TRBV3-2) with TRBJ2-3; 12 nucleotides align to TRBD2. This CDR3 has 14 residues. Germline trimming cut 5 bases from V and 6 bases from J; bases unmatched to any gene: 3. CDR1 LGHDT and CDR2 YNNKEL come from the germline V gene (reference sequence). The CDR3 DNA is TGTGCCAGCAGCGCTAGCGGGGGGGCGGATACGCAGTATTTT. It is translated as CASSASGGADTQYF.

This chain links TRBV7-9 with TRBJ2-5, with TRBD1 matching over 11 bases. V trimming: 1 base; J trimming: 2 bases; junction bases outside the gene matches: 3. The germline CDR1 and CDR2 sequences are SEHNR and FQNEAQ (reference sequence). The CDR3 length is 16 residues. CDR3 amino acids: CASSLGDRGYQETQYF. The CDR3 region has the DNA TGTGCCAGCAGCTTAGGGGACAGGGGGTATCAAGAGACCCAGTACTTC.

The chain joins TRBV10-2 to TRBJ2-3, with 13 bases that match TRBD2. Germline V gene data show CDR1 as WSHSY and CDR2 as SAAADI. The CDR3 length is 15 residues. The J segment lost 3 bases and the V segment lost 6 bases, leaving 3 bases of the junction unmatched. CDR3 sequence: CASRKTSGRTDTQYF. For the CDR3, the DNA is TGCGCCAGCAGGAAGACTAGCGGGAGGACAGATACGCAGTATTTT.